Shown below are 19 T cell receptor beta chains from a single sample sequenced in a study of shared clonotypes between healthy human individuals. Only in-frame clones appear in the TCRdb table, and some are missing; sequencing was by immunoSEQ multiplex PCR. The profile shows 850,000 to 1,200,000 clones, approximately 72% of them singletons. Sequences were obtained from memory CD4+ T cells sorted from blood. The subset here: CD45RA-negative fraction. Receptors originate from a young man in good health.

Points on this clone: A read error may explain this, as a much larger clone is one base away. Other DNA sequences in this sample translate to the same CDR3. The chain employs TRBV6-5 and TRBJ1-1; D uncertain. The germline gives CDR1 MNHEY, CDR2 SVGAGI. Trimming took 1 base from V and 0 from J, leaving 0 bases between them. The CDR3 is made up of 12 amino acids. The DNA for the CDR3 is TGTGCCAGCAGTTACTTGAACACTGAAGCTTTCTTT. Translation: CASSYLNTEAFF.

The CDR3: CASRAGTGNYGYTF. For the CDR3, the DNA is TGTGCCAGCAGAGCCGGGACAGGGAACTATGGCTACACCTTC. The chain combines TRBV28 with TRBJ1-2, with 9 bases matching TRBD1. Trimming took 6 bases from V and 2 from J; bases not matched to a gene: 4. Germline assignment: CDR1 MDHEN and CDR2 SYDVKM. The CDR3 runs to 14 residues.

The chain's CDR3 is CASSLARTGPAEAFF. The CDR3 DNA reads TGCGCCAGCAGCTTGGCCCGGACGGGACCAGCTGAAGCTTTCTTT. This chain links TRBV5-1 with TRBJ1-1; a possible D gene is TRBD1 (5 bases). This CDR3 comprises 15 residues. With 0 bases removed from V and 6 bases from J, the gap between germline ends came to 15 bases. Per germline, CDR1 SGHRS and CDR2 YFSETQ.

This clone has more than one count but fewer than ten. The chain links TRBV5-6 to TRBJ2-5; 10 bases agree with TRBD2. After removal of 6 bases from V and 0 bases from J, the junction contained 5 bases not matched to a gene. The CDR3 is 15 residues long. Germline CDR1 SGHDT, CDR2 YYEEEE. CDR3 coding DNA: TGTGCCAGCATACTAGCGGGACTGTACCAAGAGACCCAGTACTTC. It codes for CASILAGLYQETQYF.

CDR3 coding DNA: TGTGCCAGCAGAGCTGCAGCGGGGGGGGAGACCCAGTACTTC. It codes for CASRAAAGGETQYF. This sequence joins TRBV2 and TRBJ2-5; 10 bases are shared with TRBD2. Trimming cost V 6 bases and J 5 bases; bases outside gene matches: 6. Germline lookup yields CDR1 SNHLY and CDR2 FYNNEI. The CDR3 covers 14 residues.

The chain employs TRBV28 and TRBJ2-7, with 11 bases lining up with TRBD1. Looked up from germline, CDR1 is MDHEN and CDR2 is SYDVKM. The ends lost 5 bases at V and 6 bases at J; junction bases unmatched: 6. CDR3 length equals 14 residues. CDR3 sequence: CASSRDRGSGEQYF. The CDR3, as DNA: TGTGCCAGCAGTCGGGACAGGGGGTCGGGCGAGCAGTACTTC. The full variable domain, in which reference TRBV28 and TRBJ2-7 provide the parts outside the CDR3, is DVKVTQSSRYLVKRTGEKVFLECVQDMDHENMFWYRQDPGLGLRLIYFSYDVKMKEKGDIPEGYSVSREKKERFSLILESASTNQTSMYLCASSRDRGSGEQYFGPGTRLTVT.

The chain couples TRBV19 to TRBJ1-2, with TRBD1 matching 9 bases. There are 16 residues in the CDR3. Trimming cost V 9 bases and J 6 bases; bases outside gene matches: 17. CDR1 is LNHDA and CDR2 is SQIVND in the germline V gene (reference sequence). For the CDR3, the DNA is TGTGCCAGCAGGGGCGACGGACAGGGGAGTTGGCATGGCTACACCTTC. Its protein product is CASRGDGQGSWHGYTF.

The chain carries TRBV11-2 and TRBJ1-4, with a possible D match to TRBD1 (6 bases). Germline V gene sequence: CDR1 SGHAT, CDR2 FQNNGV. Trimming removed 5 bases from V and 7 bases from J, with 17 bases in between. This CDR3 comprises 15 residues. The CDR3 loop is CASSPNAGAGEKLFF. The DNA of the CDR3 is TGTGCCAGCAGCCCTAATGCGGGGGCCGGTGAAAAACTGTTTTTT.

The V gene is TRBV5-1, the J gene TRBJ2-5, with TRBD1 identical over 12 bases. The CDR3 has 15 amino acids. Trimming cost V 4 bases and J 4 bases; bases outside gene matches: 5. Germline V gives CDR1 SGHRS, CDR2 YFSETQ. This chain's CDR3 is CASSQGTGGGETQYF. The CDR3 nucleotides are TGCGCCAGCAGCCAAGGGACAGGGGGCGGAGAGACCCAGTACTTC.

The rearrangement joins TRBV6-1 to TRBJ1-6, with TRBD1 matching over 7 bases. V shed 1 base, J shed 7 bases, and the junction held 7 bases outside the gene matches. The CDR3 spans 16 residues. CDR1 MNHNS and CDR2 SASEGT come from the germline V gene. CDR3 bases: TGTGCCAGCAGTGAAGGAGAGGGGGCACTGAATTCACCCCTCCACTTT. This translates into CASSEGEGALNSPLHF.

The rearrangement joins TRBV10-3 to TRBJ2-3; D unresolved. This CDR3 is built from 13 residues. CDR1 is ENHRY, CDR2 SYGVKD, per germline. V lost 6 bases and J lost 2, with 9 bases in between. The CDR3 spells CAIRGGYTDTQYF. The CDR3 DNA is TGTGCCATCAGGGGCGGCTACACAGATACGCAGTATTTT.

This chain joins TRBV30 and TRBJ2-1; 12 positions agree with TRBD2. There are 14 residues in the CDR3. V was clipped by 4 bases and J by 7 bases; unmatched bases: 5. CDR1 and CDR2 from the germline V gene are GTSNPN and SVGIG (reference sequence). The CDR3 spells CAWTTSGGLNEQFF. The DNA of the CDR3 is TGTGCCTGGACTACTAGCGGGGGGTTAAATGAGCAGTTCTTC.

The chain is built from TRBV11-3 and TRBJ2-3; 7 nucleotides agree with TRBD2. The CDR3 consists of 16 residues. V was pared by 1 base and J by 0 bases, with 4 bases of the junction left unmatched. The V gene's germline CDR1 is SGHNT and CDR2 YENEEA. Written as DNA, the CDR3 is TGTGCCAGCAGCTTAGGGCTAGCGGCTAGCACAGATACGCAGTATTTT. Translated: CASSLGLAASTDTQYF.

The gene calls are TRBV5-8 and TRBJ1-6; unclear D gene. CDR1 is SGHTS and CDR2 is YDEGEE in the germline V gene. The length of the CDR3 is 16 residues. With 5 bases removed from V and 0 bases from J, the gap between germline ends came to 12 bases. The CDR3 loop reads CASSPTASSYNSPLHF. The CDR3 DNA reads as TGTGCCAGCAGTCCGACGGCGAGCTCCTATAATTCACCCCTCCACTTT.

This chain links TRBV5-4 with TRBJ2-2; perhaps TRBD2 as D (7 bases). The germline gives CDR1 SGHNT, CDR2 YYREEE (reference sequence). This CDR3 contains 16 residues. V shed 3 bases and J shed 0 bases, with 12 bases lying between them. The CDR3 region is CASSSEGGANTGELFF. CDR3 sequence (DNA): TGTGCCAGCAGCTCTGAAGGGGGGGCGAACACCGGGGAGCTGTTTTTT. The entire variable domain, with the rest obtained from reference TRBV5-4 and TRBJ2-2, is as follows: ETGVTQSPTHLIKTRGQQVTLRCSSQSGHNTVSWYQQALGQGPQFIFQYYREEENGRGNFPPRFSGLQFPNYSSELNVNALELDDSALYLCASSSEGGANTGELFFGEGSRLTVL.

The chain combines TRBV5-1 with TRBJ1-6; D remains ambiguous. CDR1 SGHRS and CDR2 YFSETQ come from the germline V gene. V was trimmed by 0 bases and J by 11 bases, leaving 12 bases between them. The CDR3 is made up of 14 amino acids. The CDR3 DNA reads TGCGCCAGCAGCTTGGCTGGGGTTAGGGCACCCCTCCACTTT. Its translation is CASSLAGVRAPLHF. The full variable domain, completed using reference TRBV5-1 and TRBJ1-6, is KAGVTQTPRYLIKTRGQQVTLSCSPISGHRSVSWYQQTPGQGLQFLFEYFSETQRNKGNFPGRFSGRQFSNSRSEMNVSTLELGDSALYLCASSLAGVRAPLHFGNGTRLTVT.

J is TRBJ2-1 and V is TRBV30; no firm D call. Trimming took off 3 bases at V and 0 bases at J, with 9 bases between the two ends. The CDR3 is made up of 14 amino acids. Germline lookup yields CDR1 GTSNPN and CDR2 SVGIG (reference sequence). In DNA form, the CDR3 reads TGTGCCTGGAGGAACCAGAACTCCTACAATGAGCAGTTCTTC. Its protein product is CAWRNQNSYNEQFF.

V is TRBV6-5 and J is TRBJ2-3; D gene uncertain. Germline V lookup: CDR1 MNHEY, CDR2 SVGAGI. CDR3 length equals 16 residues. V was cut by 2 bases and J by 2 bases, with 14 bases left in between. The CDR3 region is CASSYSPNPYTDTQYF. Written as DNA, the CDR3 is TGTGCCAGCAGTTACAGCCCGAACCCATACACAGATACGCAGTATTTT.

V gene TRBV30 combines with J gene TRBJ1-1; D unclear. Germline V CDR1 and CDR2: GTSNPN, SVGIG (reference sequence). V was shortened by 2 bases and J by 1 base, with 14 bases between the two germline ends. This CDR3 spans 15 amino acids. The CDR3 reads CAWSLRGRGNTEAFF. The CDR3 nucleotides read TGTGCCTGGAGTTTACGAGGGCGCGGGAACACTGAAGCTTTCTTT.